This TCR beta chain came from a study of blood T cell repertoires in COVID-19. In the authors' methods: Estimation of nucleated cell counts was performed using reference gene primer amplification. Here immunoSEQ multiplex PCR was the method, and the copy in TCRdb shows in-frame clones only, minus some. From that table come the V and J calls and clone size; the DNA was used to work out D and trimming. Of approximately 97,000 clones in the sample, around nine tenths were seen once. V was clipped by 4 bases and J by 6 bases; unmatched bases: 10. This CDR3 spans 16 amino acids. Germline CDR1 reads SGHNT; CDR2 reads YYREEE (reference sequence).

The chain couples TRBV5-4 to TRBJ2-1, with 10 bases aligning to TRBD2. Sequenced: peripheral blood. The sequence came from a woman aged 45-60 years with COVID-19, enrolled during active disease. CDR3 sequence: CASSPTLSGGFNEQFF. The CDR3 nucleotides are TGTGCCAGCAGCCCGACCCTTAGCGGGGGGTTCAATGAGCAGTTCTTC.